One sample yielded the 24 T cell receptor beta chains listed below, sequenced in a study of molecular identifiers for immune sequencing clone quantification. TCRdb redid the calling of the PCR reads with MiXCR, one entry per CDR3 protein. The top ten clones hold approximately 0.9% of a sample with over 600,000 distinct CDR3 sequences, approximately 20% of them seen once. Sequences were obtained from naive CD8+ T cells from blood, with Jurkat cell RNA spiked in. Indicated subset: FACS-sorted CD8+CD4-CCR7+CD45RA+ naive T cells. The receptors come from a human donor in good health. Some libraries in this study had Jurkat cell RNA spiked in.

Concerning this clonotype: Just one base apart from a much larger clone, this may be a read error. The chain has TRBV2 and TRBJ2-7, with a tentative D call TRBD1 (5 bases). Germline lookup yields CDR1 SNHLY and CDR2 FYNNEI. This CDR3 is 15 amino acids long. Trimming cost V 0 bases and J 5 bases, with 14 bases left between them. In DNA form, the CDR3 reads TGTGCCAGCAGTGAAGCGCAGGGCCGGTCCCACGAGCAGTACTTC. It encodes CASSEAQGRSHEQYF.

The chain recombines TRBV12-3 or TRBV12-4 with TRBJ2-1; no firm D call. The CDR3 runs 16 residues. Trimming removed 2 bases at V and 0 bases at J, with 11 bases between. The CDR3 region is CASSLKYSSSYNEQFF. Here the CDR3 DNA reads TGTGCCAGCAGTTTAAAGTATTCCAGCTCCTACAATGAGCAGTTCTTC.

This chain connects TRBV11-2 to TRBJ2-1, with TRBD1 as a possible D gene (10 bases). Germline CDR1 SGHAT, CDR2 FQNNGV. The CDR3 contains 15 residues. With 4 bases removed from V and 8 bases from J, the gap between germline ends came to 18 bases. The CDR3 spells CASSSTGGGGDEQFF. CDR3 nucleotide sequence: TGTGCCAGCAGCTCGACAGGGGGCGGGGGGGATGAGCAGTTCTTC.

This clonotype has just one count. One end of the junction is discordant with germline, which a read error may explain. The genes are TRBV12-3 or TRBV12-4 and TRBJ1-1, with a possible D match to TRBD1 (6 bases). The CDR3 totals 15 residues. The CDR3 DNA reads as TGTGCCAGCAGTTTACTACAGGGAATGAACACTGAAGCTCTCTTT. It translates to CASSLLQGMNTEALF.

This clonotype has only one observation. A much larger clone sits a single nucleotide away, making a read error possible. V and J are TRBV19 and TRBJ1-5; D gene ambiguous. The CDR3 contains 14 residues. Germline lookup yields CDR1 LNHDA and CDR2 SQIVND (reference sequence). In nucleotides, the CDR3 is TGTACCAGTAGTATCCGGGCGGAATACCAGCCCCAGCATTTT. Translating it yields CTSSIRAEYQPQHF.

There are many counts of this clonotype. The gene calls are TRBV20-1 and TRBJ2-2; the D is unclear. V shed 1 base and J shed 7 bases, with 13 bases lying between them. The CDR3 length is 14 residues. Germline values: CDR1 DFQATT, CDR2 SNEGSKA (reference sequence). The CDR3 sequence is CSARASEPGGELFF. The CDR3 DNA sequence: TGCAGTGCTAGAGCTTCTGAACCCGGCGGGGAGCTGTTTTTT.

This clonotype was detected many times. This rearrangement joins TRBV13 to TRBJ2-3; D is undetermined. Germline V gives CDR1 PRHDT, CDR2 FYEKMQ (reference sequence). The length of the CDR3 is 16 residues. V lost 0 bases and J lost 0, with 10 bases in between. CDR3 in amino acids: CASSLGPRLSTDTQYF. In DNA, the CDR3 is TGTGCCAGCAGCTTAGGGCCGCGGCTGAGCACAGATACGCAGTATTTT.

In its sample, this clonotype was seen once. The gene calls are TRBV11-2 and TRBJ2-7; unclear D gene. The CDR3 consists of 12 residues. With 4 bases removed from V and 5 bases from J, the gap between germline ends came to 9 bases. Germline CDR1 is SGHAT and CDR2 is FQNNGV. The CDR3 sequence: CASSWQPNEQYF. The DNA of the CDR3 is TGTGCCAGCAGCTGGCAACCCAACGAGCAGTACTTC.

The V gene is TRBV4-3, the J gene TRBJ2-7; 9 bases match TRBD2. The CDR3 runs 14 residues. Germline V gene data show CDR1 as LGHNA and CDR2 as YSLEER. V dropped 4 bases and J dropped 4; count of bases not matched to a gene: 5. CDR3: CASSPSLAGYEQYF. For the CDR3, the DNA is TGCGCCAGCAGCCCATCTCTAGCGGGGTACGAGCAGTACTTC.

This clonotype was observed a handful of times. This chain connects TRBV2 to TRBJ1-1, with D unclear. Germline V gene data show CDR1 as SNHLY and CDR2 as FYNNEI. CDR3 length equals 15 residues. Between the trimmed V and J ends, which lost 4 bases and 4 bases, there was a span of 16 bases. CDR3 in DNA: TGTGCCAGCAGTGGTTTGGACTCTGCGGTCACTGAAGCTTTCTTT. It codes for CASSGLDSAVTEAFF.

In regard to this clonotype: With a much larger clone just one base away, this may be a read error. The V gene is TRBV27, the J gene TRBJ2-3; D uncertain. The CDR3 contains 15 residues. Germline loops: CDR1 MNHEY, CDR2 SMNVEV (reference sequence). Trimming cost V 3 bases and J 1 base, with 11 bases left between them. CDR3 coding DNA: TGTGCCAGCAGTTTTAAGTCAGCTGGCACAGATACGCAGTATTTT. It specifies CASSFKSAGTDTQYF.

This clonotype came up many times. The chain has TRBV4-2 and TRBJ2-3; TRBD2 is a possible D gene (5 bases). The germline V and J ends were trimmed by 2 bases and 6 bases, with 15 bases remaining between them. Per the germline V gene, CDR1 is LGHNA and CDR2 is YNFKEQ. The CDR3 covers 15 residues. The CDR3 DNA reads TGTGCCAGCAGCCAAATCTGGTCTAGCCCGGATACGCAGTATTTT. Its translation is CASSQIWSSPDTQYF.

A remark on this clonotype: A much larger clone sits a single nucleotide away, making a read error possible. This chain connects TRBV6-6 to TRBJ2-5, with 8 positions matching TRBD1. After removal of 4 bases from V and 5 bases from J, the junction contained 9 bases not matched to a gene. The CDR3 contains 15 residues. Germline V lookup: CDR1 MNHNY, CDR2 SVGAGI (reference sequence). CDR3 sequence (DNA): TGTGCCAGCAGTTGCTCGGACAGGGCTCGGGAGACCCAGTACTTC. It yields the protein CASSCSDRARETQYF.

This clonotype occurred a few times. A much larger clone differs by one base, so this may be a read error. In this CDR3 the conserved last residue, phenylalanine or tryptophan, is missing, so a read error is likely. The DNA of the CDR3 is TGTGCCAGCAGCTTTAGCGGGACGAGCACAGATACGCAGTATCTT. Residues: CASSFSGTSTDTQYL. The chain joins TRBV9 to TRBJ2-3; 8 bases are a match to TRBD2. Germline V gene sequence: CDR1 SGDLS, CDR2 YYNGEE. Trimming removed 4 bases from V and 0 bases from J; junction bases left unmatched: 4. This CDR3 comprises 15 residues.

The genes are TRBV2 and TRBJ1-1; 7 nucleotides agree with TRBD1. The CDR3 spans 14 residues. Germline loops: CDR1 SNHLY, CDR2 FYNNEI. The V gene end was trimmed by 9 bases and the J gene end by 4 bases; junction bases not matched to a gene: 11. The CDR3 loop is CARTGEGIGTEAFF. CDR3 DNA: TGTGCCAGAACAGGGGAAGGTATAGGCACTGAAGCTTTCTTT.

This clonotype was seen at least ten times. The V call is TRBV10-2, the J call TRBJ1-2; D possibly corresponds to TRBD1 (5 bases). In germline, CDR1 is WSHSY, CDR2 SAAADI. CDR3 size: 16 residues. Trimming pared 7 bases from V and 2 bases from J, leaving 20 bases between. Here the CDR3 reads CASTDLKGTANYGYTF. As DNA, the CDR3 is TGCGCCAGCACAGATCTGAAAGGGACCGCGAACTATGGCTACACCTTC.

This clonotype came up many times. The V gene is TRBV27, the J gene TRBJ2-7; TRBD1 agrees at 9 bases. This CDR3 is 15 amino acids long. With 5 bases clipped from V and 2 bases from J, the junction kept 7 bases outside the gene matches. Germline V lookup: CDR1 MNHEY, CDR2 SMNVEV (reference sequence). Here the CDR3 DNA reads TGTGCCAGCAGTCCCAGGACAGGGGAACCCTACGAGCAGTACTTC. Translating gives CASSPRTGEPYEQYF.

Of note for this clonotype: An end of the junction does not agree with germline; a read error may underlie this. This chain joins TRBV12-3 or TRBV12-4 and TRBJ2-5; D is ambiguous. The CDR3 is made up of 14 amino acids. The CDR3, as DNA: TGTTCCAGCAGTTTCAGTGAGGCCCGGGAGACCCAGTACTTC. Its protein product is CSSSFSEARETQYF.

This clonotype has ten or more counts. This sequence joins TRBV9 and TRBJ2-5; tentatively, D is TRBD2 (6 bases). CDR1 is SGDLS, CDR2 YYNGEE, per germline. The CDR3 sequence is 14 residues long. V was shortened by 2 bases and J by 6 bases, with 14 bases between the two germline ends. This chain's CDR3 is CASSVEGSGKTQYF. CDR3 nucleotide sequence: TGTGCCAGCAGCGTGGAGGGCAGCGGAAAGACCCAGTACTTC.

This clonotype came up many times. The rearrangement links TRBV5-6 to TRBJ2-3; no clear D gene. The CDR3 has 14 amino acids. From germline, CDR1 is SGHDT and CDR2 YYEEEE. The V end lost 4 bases, the J end lost 5 bases, and 14 bases lay between the germline ends. The CDR3 loop is CASSPSDAGDTQYF. In DNA form, the CDR3 reads TGTGCCAGCAGCCCATCGGACGCCGGAGATACGCAGTATTTT.

The sample holds many counts of this clonotype. V and J are TRBV20-1 and TRBJ1-1; 8 bases are shared with TRBD1. Trimming cost V 6 bases and J 4 bases; bases outside gene matches: 10. The CDR3 extends over 14 amino acids. Looked up from germline, CDR1 is DFQATT and CDR2 is SNEGSKA (reference sequence). The CDR3 protein is CSATDVDRATEAFF. The CDR3 DNA sequence: TGCAGTGCCACTGATGTGGACAGGGCCACTGAAGCTTTCTTT.

This clonotype was seen many times. J is TRBJ1-3 and V is TRBV4-1; D gene unclear. The CDR3 extends over 18 amino acids. The ends were cut back, 0 bases at V and 0 bases at J, with 15 bases in the middle. Germline loops: CDR1 MGHRA, CDR2 YSYEKL. The chain's CDR3 is CASSQEWGLGLSGNTIYF. The CDR3 nucleotides read TGCGCCAGCAGCCAAGAGTGGGGTTTGGGCCTCTCTGGAAACACCATATATTTT.

The table lists this clonotype with many counts. This chain joins TRBV5-1 and TRBJ2-7; D is uncertain. Germline-derived CDR1 and CDR2 are SGHRS and YFSETQ. With 4 bases removed from V and 2 bases from J, the gap between germline ends came to 19 bases. This CDR3 contains 16 residues. CDR3 DNA sequence: TGCGCCAGCAGCCGGACGTCCATCGTTAATGCCTACGAGCAGTACTTC. This gives the protein CASSRTSIVNAYEQYF.

Concerning this clonotype: This may stem from a read error, because a much larger clone lies one nucleotide away. The chain combines TRBV28 with TRBJ2-1; 8 bases are a match to TRBD2. Germline values: CDR1 MDHEN, CDR2 SYDVKM. The CDR3 length is 15 residues. CDR3 amino acids: CASSPPGTSNNEQLF. The CDR3 DNA follows: TGTGCCAGCAGTCCTCCCGGGACTAGTAACAATGAGCAGCTCTTC.